This T cell receptor (beta chain) was sequenced for a study of blood T cell repertoires in COVID-19. Study details: PBMCs, B-cell-depleted T cells, or T cells were the source of the cDNA or gDNA that made up the material.

Germline V gene sequence: CDR1 KGHDR, CDR2 SFDVKD. The CDR3 has 17 residues. Trimming took 1 base from V and 1 from J, leaving 15 bases between them. Libraries were prepared by immunoSEQ multiplex PCR; TCRdb keeps only in-frame clonotypes and omits some of them. This sample has roughly 120,000 clones, with 90% found just once. This clonotype was sampled from a man aged 45-65 years with active COVID-19. J is TRBJ1-1 and V is TRBV24-1; D is unclear. Sequenced: peripheral blood. The CDR3 here is CATSDLEYAGKNTEAFF. The CDR3 DNA sequence: TGTGCCACCAGTGATTTAGAGTACGCGGGTAAGAACACTGAAGCTTTCTTT.